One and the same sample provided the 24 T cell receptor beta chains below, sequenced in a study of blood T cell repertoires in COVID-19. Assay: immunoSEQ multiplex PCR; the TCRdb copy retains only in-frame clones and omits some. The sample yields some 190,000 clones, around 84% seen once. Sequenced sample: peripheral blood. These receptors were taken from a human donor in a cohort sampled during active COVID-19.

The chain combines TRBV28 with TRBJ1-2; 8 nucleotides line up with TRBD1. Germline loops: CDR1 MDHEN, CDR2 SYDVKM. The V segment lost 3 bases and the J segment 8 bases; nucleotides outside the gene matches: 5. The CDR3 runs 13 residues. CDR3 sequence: CASSFQGAKGYTF. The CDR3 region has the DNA TGTGCCAGCAGTTTTCAGGGGGCAAAGGGCTACACCTTC.

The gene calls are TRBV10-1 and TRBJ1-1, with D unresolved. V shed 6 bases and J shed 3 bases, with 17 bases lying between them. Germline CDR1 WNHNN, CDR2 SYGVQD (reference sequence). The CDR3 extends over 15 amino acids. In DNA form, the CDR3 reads TGCGCCAGCAGGAGAGGCACCGGGGTGCACACTGAAGCTTTCTTT. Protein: CASRRGTGVHTEAFF.

CDR3 loop: CASSDPTRLDFNYGYTF. The CDR3 DNA is TGTGCCAGCAGTGACCCTACGCGCCTAGATTTTAACTATGGCTACACCTTC. The chain employs TRBV25-1 and TRBJ1-2; D is unresolved. Germline V gives CDR1 MGHDK, CDR2 SYGVNS. V lost 3 bases and J lost 1, with 18 bases in between. The CDR3 consists of 17 residues.

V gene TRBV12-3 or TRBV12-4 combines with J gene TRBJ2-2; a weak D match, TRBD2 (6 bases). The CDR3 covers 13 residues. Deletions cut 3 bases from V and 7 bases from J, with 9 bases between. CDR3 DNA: TGTGCCAGCAGTTTCGGGGAGGTCGGGGAGCTGTTTTTT. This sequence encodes CASSFGEVGELFF.

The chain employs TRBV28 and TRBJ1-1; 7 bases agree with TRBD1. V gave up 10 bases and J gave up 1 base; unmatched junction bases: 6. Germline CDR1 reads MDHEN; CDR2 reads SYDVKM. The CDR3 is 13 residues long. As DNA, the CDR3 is TGTGCCACTTACAGGGGCCCGAACACTGAAGCTTTCTTT. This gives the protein CATYRGPNTEAFF.

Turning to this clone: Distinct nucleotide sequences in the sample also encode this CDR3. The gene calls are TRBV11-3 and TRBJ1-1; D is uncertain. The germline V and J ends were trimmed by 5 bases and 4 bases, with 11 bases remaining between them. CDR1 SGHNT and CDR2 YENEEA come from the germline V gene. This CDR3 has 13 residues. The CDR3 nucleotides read TGTGCCAGCAGCCTTACCCGGGGCACTGAAGCTTTCTTT. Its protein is CASSLTRGTEAFF.

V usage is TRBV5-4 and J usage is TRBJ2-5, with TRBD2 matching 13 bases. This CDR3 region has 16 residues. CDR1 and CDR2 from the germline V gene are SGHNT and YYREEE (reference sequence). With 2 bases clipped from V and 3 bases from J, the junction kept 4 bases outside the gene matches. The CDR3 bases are TGTGCCAGCAGCTTCGGGACTAGCGGGACCAAAGAGACCCAGTACTTC. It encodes CASSFGTSGTKETQYF.

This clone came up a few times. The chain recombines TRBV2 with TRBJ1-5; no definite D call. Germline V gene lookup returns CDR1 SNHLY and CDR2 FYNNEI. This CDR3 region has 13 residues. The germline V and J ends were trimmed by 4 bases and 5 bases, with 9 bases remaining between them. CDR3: CASSVREDQPQHF. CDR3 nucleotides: TGTGCCAGCAGTGTAAGGGAGGATCAGCCCCAGCATTTT.

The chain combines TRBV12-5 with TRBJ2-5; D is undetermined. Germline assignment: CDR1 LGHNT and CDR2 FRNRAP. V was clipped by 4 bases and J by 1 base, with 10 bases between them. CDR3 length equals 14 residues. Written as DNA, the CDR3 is TGTGCTAGTGGTTCCCGTATGTCCCAAGAGACCCAGTACTTC. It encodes CASGSRMSQETQYF. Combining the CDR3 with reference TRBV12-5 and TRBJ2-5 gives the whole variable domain DARVTQTPRHKVTEMGQEVTMRCQPILGHNTVFWYRQTMMQGLELLAYFRNRAPLDDSGMPKDRFSAEMPDATLATLKIQPSEPRDSAVYFCASGSRMSQETQYFGPGTRLLVL.

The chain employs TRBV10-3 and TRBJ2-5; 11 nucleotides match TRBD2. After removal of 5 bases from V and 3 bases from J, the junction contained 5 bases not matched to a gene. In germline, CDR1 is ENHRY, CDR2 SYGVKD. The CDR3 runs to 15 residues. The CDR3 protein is CAISRLAGGEETQYF. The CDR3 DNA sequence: TGTGCCATCAGTCGGCTAGCGGGGGGAGAAGAGACCCAGTACTTC.

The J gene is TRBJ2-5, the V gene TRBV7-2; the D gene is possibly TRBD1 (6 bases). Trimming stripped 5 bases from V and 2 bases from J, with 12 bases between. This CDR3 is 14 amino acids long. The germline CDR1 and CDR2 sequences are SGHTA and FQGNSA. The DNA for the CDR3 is TGTGCCAGCAGCAACAGACAGGTACAAGAGACCCAGTACTTC. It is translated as CASSNRQVQETQYF.

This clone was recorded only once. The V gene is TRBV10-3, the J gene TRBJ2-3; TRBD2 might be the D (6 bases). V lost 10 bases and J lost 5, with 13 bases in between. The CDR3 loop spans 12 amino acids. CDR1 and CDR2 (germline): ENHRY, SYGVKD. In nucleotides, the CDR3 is TGTGCCAGTGGGGGGATGGGAGATACGCAGTATTTT. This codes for CASGGMGDTQYF.

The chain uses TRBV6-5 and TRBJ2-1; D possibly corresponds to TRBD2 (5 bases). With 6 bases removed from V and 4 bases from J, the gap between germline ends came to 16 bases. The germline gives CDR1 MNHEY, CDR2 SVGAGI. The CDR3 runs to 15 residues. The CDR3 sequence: CASSYTMGRYNEQFF. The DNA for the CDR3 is TGTGCCAGCAGCTACACCATGGGGAGATACAATGAGCAGTTCTTC.

DNA of the CDR3: TGTGCCAGCAGACAGGGCACCGCTAATGAAAAACTGTTTTTT. Translated: CASRQGTANEKLFF. V gene TRBV6-5 combines with J gene TRBJ1-4, with a tentative D call TRBD1 (6 bases). V lost 6 bases and J lost 3, with 11 bases in between. The CDR3 loop spans 14 amino acids. Germline assignment: CDR1 MNHEY and CDR2 SVGAGI.

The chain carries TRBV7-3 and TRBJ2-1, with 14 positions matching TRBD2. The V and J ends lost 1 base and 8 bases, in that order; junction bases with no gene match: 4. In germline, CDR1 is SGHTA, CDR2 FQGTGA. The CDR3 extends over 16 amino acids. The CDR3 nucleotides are TGTGCCAGCAGCTTAATGGGGACTAGCGGGGGAGATGAGCAGTTCTTC. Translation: CASSLMGTSGGDEQFF.

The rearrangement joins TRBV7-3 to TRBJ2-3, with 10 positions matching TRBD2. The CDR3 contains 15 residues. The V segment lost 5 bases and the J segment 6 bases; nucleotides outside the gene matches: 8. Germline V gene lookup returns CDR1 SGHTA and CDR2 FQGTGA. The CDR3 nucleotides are TGTGCCAGCAGCCCTAGCGGGGGCAACGCGGATACGCAGTATTTT. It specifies CASSPSGGNADTQYF.

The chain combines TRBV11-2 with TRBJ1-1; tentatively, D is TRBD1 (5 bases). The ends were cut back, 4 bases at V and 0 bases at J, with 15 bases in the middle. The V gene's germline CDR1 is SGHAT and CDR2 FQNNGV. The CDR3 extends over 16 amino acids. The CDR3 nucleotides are TGTGCCAGCAGCTCTCGGAGACAGCTGATGAACACTGAAGCTTTCTTT. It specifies CASSSRRQLMNTEAFF.

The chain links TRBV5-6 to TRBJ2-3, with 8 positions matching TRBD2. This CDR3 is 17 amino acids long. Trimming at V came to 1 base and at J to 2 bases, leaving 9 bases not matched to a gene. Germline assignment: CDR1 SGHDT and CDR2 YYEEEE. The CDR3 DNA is TGTGCCAGCAGCTTGCTCAGCGGGGGCCGGTACACAGATACGCAGTATTTT. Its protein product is CASSLLSGGRYTDTQYF.

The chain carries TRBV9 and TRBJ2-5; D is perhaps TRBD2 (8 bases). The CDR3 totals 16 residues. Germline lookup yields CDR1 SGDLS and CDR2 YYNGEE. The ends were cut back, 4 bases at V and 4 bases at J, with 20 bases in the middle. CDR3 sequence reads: CASSPGGGQIIETQYF. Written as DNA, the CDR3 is TGTGCCAGCAGCCCGGGGGGGGGACAGATAATAGAGACCCAGTACTTC.

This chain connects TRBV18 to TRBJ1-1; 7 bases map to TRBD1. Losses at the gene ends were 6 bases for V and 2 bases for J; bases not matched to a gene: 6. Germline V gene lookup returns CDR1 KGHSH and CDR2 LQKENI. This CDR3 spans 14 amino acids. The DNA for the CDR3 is TGTGCCAGCTCGCCCGGGACAGCAAACACTGAAGCTTTCTTT. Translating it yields CASSPGTANTEAFF.

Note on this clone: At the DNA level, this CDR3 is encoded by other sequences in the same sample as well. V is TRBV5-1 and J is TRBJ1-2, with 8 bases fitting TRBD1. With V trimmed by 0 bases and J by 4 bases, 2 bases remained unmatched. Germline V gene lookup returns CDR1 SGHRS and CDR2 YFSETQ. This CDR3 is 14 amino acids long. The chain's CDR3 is CASSLDQGAYGYTF. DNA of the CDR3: TGCGCCAGCAGCTTGGACCAGGGGGCCTATGGCTACACCTTC.

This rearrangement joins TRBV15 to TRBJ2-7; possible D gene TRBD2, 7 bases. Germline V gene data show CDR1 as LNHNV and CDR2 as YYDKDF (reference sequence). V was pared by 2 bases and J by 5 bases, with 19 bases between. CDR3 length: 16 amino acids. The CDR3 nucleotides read TGTGCCACCAGCAGAAACAGCTGGGGGGGCGGCGACGAGCAGTACGTC. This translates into CATSRNSWGGGDEQYV.

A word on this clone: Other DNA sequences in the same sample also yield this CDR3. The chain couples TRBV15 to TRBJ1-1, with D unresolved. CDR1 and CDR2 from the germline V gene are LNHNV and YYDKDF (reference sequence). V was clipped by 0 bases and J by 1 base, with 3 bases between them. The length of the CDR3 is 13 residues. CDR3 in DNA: TGTGCCACCAGCAGAGATCGGAACACTGAAGCTTTCTTT. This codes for CATSRDRNTEAFF.

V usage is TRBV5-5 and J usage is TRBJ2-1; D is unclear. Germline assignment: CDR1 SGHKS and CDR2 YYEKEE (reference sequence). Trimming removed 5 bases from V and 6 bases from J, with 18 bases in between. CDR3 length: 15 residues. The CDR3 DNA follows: TGTGCCAGCAGACTTGTGGGCACGTTATCCAATGAGCAGTTCTTC. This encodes CASRLVGTLSNEQFF.